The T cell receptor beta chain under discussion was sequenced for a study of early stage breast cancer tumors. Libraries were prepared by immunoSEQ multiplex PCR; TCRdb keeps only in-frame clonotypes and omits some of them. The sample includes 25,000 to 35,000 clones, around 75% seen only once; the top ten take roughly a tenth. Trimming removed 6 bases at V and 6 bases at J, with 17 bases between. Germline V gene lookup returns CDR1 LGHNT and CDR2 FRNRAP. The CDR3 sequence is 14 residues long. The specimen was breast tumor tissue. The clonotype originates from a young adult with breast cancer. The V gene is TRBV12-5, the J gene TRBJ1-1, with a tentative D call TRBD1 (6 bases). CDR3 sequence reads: CASGPGGRRAEAFF. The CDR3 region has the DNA TGTGCTAGTGGCCCTGGGGGCCGTCGGGCTGAAGCTTTCTTT.